These 27 T cell receptor beta chains were sequenced from one sample in a study of blood T cell repertoires in COVID-19. Profiled with immunoSEQ multiplex PCR; TCRdb holds only in-frame clones, not every one. The sample lists 150,000 to 200,000 clones, 80% occurring once. The sequencing input was PBMCs or T cells enriched from blood (not recorded which). The receptor source for this set is a woman aged 55-69 years who had recovered from COVID-19.

The rearrangement uses TRBV6-1 and TRBJ2-2, with TRBD2 identical over 7 bases. With V trimmed by 0 bases and J by 3 bases, 1 base remained unmatched. The CDR3 is made up of 15 amino acids. CDR1 MNHNS and CDR2 SASEGT come from the germline V gene. The CDR3 loop is CASSEAGRDTGELFF. For the CDR3, the DNA is TGTGCCAGCAGTGAAGCAGGGAGGGACACCGGGGAGCTGTTTTTT.

This clone came up a few times. CDR3: CAWSQSPNSPLHF. CDR3 sequence (DNA): TGTGCCTGGAGTCAATCCCCCAATTCACCCCTCCACTTT. This chain connects TRBV30 to TRBJ1-6; the D is unclear. CDR3 size: 13 residues. Per the germline V gene, CDR1 is GTSNPN and CDR2 is SVGIG (reference sequence). V was clipped by 2 bases and J by 7 bases, with 9 bases between them.

The CDR3 spells CASALSGTDYNEQFF. Written as DNA, the CDR3 is TGCGCCAGCGCCCTGAGCGGGACGGACTACAATGAGCAGTTCTTC. The chain uses TRBV5-1 and TRBJ2-1; TRBD2 agrees at 7 bases. This CDR3 spans 15 amino acids. CDR1 and CDR2 (germline): SGHRS, YFSETQ. The V and J ends lost 7 bases and 3 bases, in that order; junction bases with no gene match: 10.

V gene TRBV7-9 combines with J gene TRBJ2-5; 8 nucleotides align to TRBD1. The CDR3 contains 16 residues. Germline V CDR1 and CDR2: SEHNR, FQNEAQ (reference sequence). V was pared by 2 bases and J by 5 bases, with 10 bases of the junction left unmatched. CDR3 nucleotide sequence: TGTGCCAGCAGCTTACAGGGGGCGCTTATTGAGGAGACCCAGTACTTC. Translating it yields CASSLQGALIEETQYF. Drawing the rest from reference TRBV7-9 and TRBJ2-5, the complete variable domain is DTGVSQNPRHKITKRGQNVTFRCDPISEHNRLYWYRQTLGQGPEFLTYFQNEAQLEKSRLLSDRFSAERPKGSFSTLEIQRTEQGDSAMYLCASSLQGALIEETQYFGPGTRLLVL.

This chain connects TRBV5-6 to TRBJ2-1; 11 bases are a match to TRBD2. This CDR3 is built from 16 residues. The V gene end was trimmed by 4 bases and the J gene end by 0 bases; junction bases not matched to a gene: 3. CDR1 is SGHDT, CDR2 YYEEEE, per germline. This chain's CDR3 is CASSVTSGGSYNEQFF. In DNA form, the CDR3 reads TGTGCCAGCAGCGTTACTAGCGGGGGCTCCTACAATGAGCAGTTCTTC.

This clone was seen repeatedly, ten times or more. This chain uses TRBV5-4 with TRBJ1-2, with 7 bases matching TRBD1. The germline gives CDR1 SGHNT, CDR2 YYREEE (reference sequence). V trimming: 9 bases; J trimming: 0 bases; junction bases outside the gene matches: 20. The CDR3 runs to 18 residues. The CDR3 nucleotides are TGTGCCACACACTCAGCCTCTCGGTCGGGACAGACTAACTATGGCTACACCTTC. This codes for CATHSASRSGQTNYGYTF.

The chain employs TRBV6-1 and TRBJ2-1, with a possible D match to TRBD1 (6 bases). V lost 3 bases, J lost 10 bases, and 10 bases lay in between. The CDR3 loop spans 12 amino acids. The germline V gene has CDR1 MNHNS and CDR2 SASEGT. The CDR3 reads CASSDWGQEQFF. CDR3 sequence (DNA): TGTGCCAGCAGTGATTGGGGGCAGGAGCAGTTCTTC.

The DNA of the CDR3 is TGTGCCACCAGCAAGGGGAGGTACGAGCAGTACTTC. The encoded protein is CATSKGRYEQYF. The chain combines TRBV15 with TRBJ2-7; D is possibly TRBD2 (6 bases). CDR3 length: 12 residues. CDR1 and CDR2 from the germline V gene are LNHNV and YYDKDF (reference sequence). V was cut by 4 bases and J by 4 bases, with 8 bases left in between.

The rearrangement uses TRBV6-5 and TRBJ2-7; 7 bases map to TRBD2. The junction had 9 bases not matched to a gene; V was cut back by 11 bases and J by 2 bases. This CDR3 has 13 amino acids. Germline V gene lookup returns CDR1 MNHEY and CDR2 SVGAGI. The CDR3 DNA follows: TGTGCCTCAACAATAGCGGGCACCTACGAGCAGTACTTC. Translating it yields CASTIAGTYEQYF.

The gene calls are TRBV6-4 and TRBJ2-1, with 7 positions matching TRBD2. The V and J ends lost 8 bases and 8 bases, in that order; junction bases with no gene match: 6. CDR1 and CDR2 from the germline V gene are MRHNA and SNTAGT. This CDR3 has 12 amino acids. The CDR3 reads CASGGGGDEQFF. The CDR3 DNA sequence: TGTGCCAGCGGCGGGGGAGGGGATGAGCAGTTCTTC.

The chain is built from TRBV7-2 and TRBJ1-2; no definite D call. Germline lookup yields CDR1 SGHTA and CDR2 FQGNSA. The CDR3 is 15 residues long. Trimming removed 5 bases from V and 8 bases from J, with 21 bases in between. The CDR3 spells CASSAKEVGVEGYTF. The CDR3, as DNA: TGTGCCAGCAGCGCAAAAGAAGTCGGAGTAGAGGGCTACACCTTC.

In its sample, this clone was seen a few times. This chain links TRBV9 with TRBJ1-6, with 8 bases that match TRBD1. Germline values: CDR1 SGDLS, CDR2 YYNGEE. Losses at the gene ends were 0 bases for V and 7 bases for J; bases not matched to a gene: 6. The CDR3 is 16 amino acids. The CDR3 nucleotides read TGTGCCAGCAGCGTAGCTCCGACAGGGGTCAATTCACCCCTCCACTTT. Encoded protein: CASSVAPTGVNSPLHF.

The rearrangement links TRBV3-1 (or the pseudogene TRBV3-2) to TRBJ2-2, with 8 bases lining up with TRBD2. Trimming at V came to 0 bases and at J to 1 base, leaving 13 bases not matched to a gene. The CDR3 consists of 20 residues. Germline CDR1 is LGHDT and CDR2 is YNNKEL (reference sequence). CDR3 loop: CASSQDTLGERGKNTGELFF. CDR3 coding DNA: TGTGCCAGCAGCCAAGATACCCTAGGAGAGCGGGGGAAGAACACCGGGGAGCTGTTTTTT.

The V gene is TRBV29-1, the J gene TRBJ2-3; D unclear. The V gene lost 2 bases and the J gene lost 2 bases, with 14 bases spanning the gap. This CDR3 has 15 residues. Germline values: CDR1 SQVTM, CDR2 ANQGSEA. The CDR3 protein is CSVETTQTSTDTQYF. The CDR3 coding sequence is TGCAGCGTTGAAACTACCCAAACTTCCACAGATACGCAGTATTTT.

The CDR3 DNA sequence: TGTGCCAGCAGTCGCTCCCCCGGTAATGAAAAACTGTTTTTT. It yields the protein CASSRSPGNEKLFF. The rearrangement uses TRBV3-1 (or the pseudogene TRBV3-2) and TRBJ1-4, with unresolved D. V dropped 6 bases and J dropped 4 bases, with 12 bases sitting between them. Germline CDR1 is LGHDT and CDR2 is YNNKEL (reference sequence). This CDR3 is built from 14 residues.

This sequence joins TRBV27 and TRBJ2-5; 8 bases are shared with TRBD2. Germline V lookup: CDR1 MNHEY, CDR2 SMNVEV (reference sequence). CDR3 size: 14 residues. The V segment lost 6 bases and the J segment 3 bases; nucleotides outside the gene matches: 6. DNA of the CDR3: TGTGCCAGCAGGTTAGCGGGGAGCAAAGAGACCCAGTACTTC. Translating it yields CASRLAGSKETQYF.

The genes are TRBV6-5 and TRBJ2-7, with TRBD2 identical over 10 bases. V trimming: 4 bases; J trimming: 2 bases; junction bases outside the gene matches: 5. CDR1 is MNHEY and CDR2 is SVGAGI in the germline V gene. The CDR3 loop spans 15 amino acids. The CDR3 sequence: CASSSHSGGPYEQYF. CDR3 coding DNA: TGTGCCAGCAGTTCTCATAGCGGGGGGCCCTACGAGCAGTACTTC.

The DNA for the CDR3 is TGTGCCAGCAGCGTAGGTAGCGTACACTCTGGAAACACCATATATTTT. Amino acid sequence: CASSVGSVHSGNTIYF. The chain combines TRBV9 with TRBJ2-2; D gene ambiguous. The J call may be mistaken, given a closer DNA end match to TRBJ1-3. The germline gives CDR1 SGDLS, CDR2 YYNGEE. The CDR3 is 16 residues long.

This rearrangement joins TRBV6-1 to TRBJ1-6; D unresolved. Germline V gene lookup returns CDR1 MNHNS and CDR2 SASEGT. Trimming cost V 0 bases and J 4 bases, with 7 bases left between them. The CDR3 is 15 amino acids. CDR3 loop: CASSEARVYNSPLHF. In DNA form, the CDR3 reads TGTGCCAGCAGTGAAGCGCGCGTATATAATTCACCCCTCCACTTT.

The J gene is TRBJ1-2, the V gene TRBV5-4; a possible D gene is TRBD1 (6 bases). Trimming stripped 5 bases from V and 7 bases from J, with 18 bases between. Germline V gene lookup returns CDR1 SGHNT and CDR2 YYREEE (reference sequence). This CDR3 is built from 14 residues. The CDR3 region has the DNA TGTGCCAGCAGACCGGGACATGGGGACGTTGGCTACACCTTC. This codes for CASRPGHGDVGYTF.

V is TRBV2 and J is TRBJ2-2, with 10 nucleotides matching TRBD2. The CDR3 length is 17 residues. J gave up 4 bases and V 4 bases, and 9 bases lay outside the gene matches. Germline CDR1 SNHLY, CDR2 FYNNEI. The CDR3 sequence: CASSVATSGVGTGELFF. The CDR3 DNA reads as TGTGCCAGCAGTGTCGCCACTAGCGGGGTTGGCACCGGGGAGCTGTTTTTT.

This clone was recorded once. The rearrangement uses TRBV20-1 and TRBJ1-3; D unclear. The germline V gene encodes CDR1 DFQATT and CDR2 SNEGSKA (reference sequence). The CDR3 is made up of 14 amino acids. V was cut by 3 bases and J by 0 bases, with 9 bases left in between. The CDR3 spells CSASTSTSGNTIYF. The CDR3 DNA is TGCAGTGCTAGTACATCCACCTCTGGAAACACCATATATTTT.

The rearrangement uses TRBV7-8 and TRBJ1-6; TRBD1 matches at 7 bases. The ends lost 6 bases at V and 7 bases at J; junction bases unmatched: 12. This CDR3 comprises 16 residues. Per germline, CDR1 SGHVS and CDR2 FQNEAQ. CDR3 in amino acids: CASSPTGSAWNSPLHF. The CDR3 region has the DNA TGTGCCAGCAGTCCGACAGGGAGCGCCTGGAATTCACCCCTCCACTTT.

The chain joins TRBV7-3 to TRBJ1-2; 10 bases agree with TRBD1. CDR3 length: 14 amino acids. V lost 5 bases to trimming and J lost 7 bases; unmatched junction nucleotides: 7. From germline, CDR1 is SGHTA and CDR2 FQGTGA. CDR3 nucleotides: TGTGCCAGCAGCAAGACAGGGGGCTCGGGTGGCTACACCTTC. This codes for CASSKTGGSGGYTF.

The chain employs TRBV7-9 and TRBJ2-1; TRBD2 matches 10 bases. Germline CDR1 SEHNR, CDR2 FQNEAQ (reference sequence). The CDR3 is 18 residues long. V lost 0 bases to trimming and J lost 5 bases; unmatched junction nucleotides: 10. In DNA form, the CDR3 reads TGTGCCAGCAGCTTAGCGCTAGCGGGGGTACGTTTGCACAATGAGCAGTTCTTC. Encoded protein: CASSLALAGVRLHNEQFF.

The chain recombines TRBV7-3 with TRBJ2-5, with D perhaps TRBD1 (5 bases). V dropped 4 bases and J dropped 3 bases, with 12 bases sitting between them. The V gene's germline CDR1 is SGHTA and CDR2 FQGTGA. The CDR3 spans 14 residues. The CDR3 bases are TGTGCCAGCAGCTCGCAGGGTGGGGAAGAGACCCAGTACTTC. Its translation: CASSSQGGEETQYF. Looking up the rest from reference TRBV7-3 and TRBJ2-5 gives the full variable domain: GAGVSQTPSNKVTEKGKYVELRCDPISGHTALYWYRQSLGQGPEFLIYFQGTGAADDSGLPNDRFFAVRPEGSVSTLKIQRTERGDSAVYLCASSSQGGEETQYFGPGTRLLVL.

This clone occurred once. This chain uses TRBV9 with TRBJ2-4; TRBD2 agrees at 7 bases. V gave up 3 bases and J gave up 6 bases; unmatched junction bases: 9. Germline values: CDR1 SGDLS, CDR2 YYNGEE. The CDR3 is 15 amino acids. The CDR3 bases are TGTGCCAGCAGCGCCGGCGGGGGAAATGGAAACATTCAGTACTTC. Translated, it gives CASSAGGGNGNIQYF.